This T cell receptor (beta chain) was observed in a study of beta chain bispecific antibodies for T cell cancers. Study details: The leukemia lines expressed TRBV12-3 (Jurkat) and TRBV5-5 (HPB-ALL).

General study points: Normal T cells contributed less of the targeted TRBV signal than the leukemia cells did. Apart from targeted and closely related genes, other TRBV families appeared unaffected by TRBV-directed bispecific antibodies. After anti-TRBV12 rather than anti-CD19 exposure, TRBV12-3 made up about 99% less of total TRBV signal.

The CDR3 runs 11 residues. V was trimmed by 5 bases and J by 10 bases, leaving 9 bases between them. In germline, CDR1 is SEHNR, CDR2 FQNEAQ (reference sequence). Unique molecular identifier barcodes measured each clonotype's abundance. TCRdb passed the 5' RACE reads through MiXCR, listing each CDR3 protein once. The sample records 20,000 to 25,000 distinct CDR3 sequences, 2% to 2.5% being singletons. Blood mononuclear cells were expanded for three to four days using either OKT3 anti-CD3 antibody or CD3/CD28 beads. Jurkat-T cell coculture with anti-TRBV12, compared with an anti-CD19 control. This clonotype has ten or more counts. What it recognizes is unknown.

The source was healthy donor T cells cultured with leukemia cells, collected from a culture containing a bispecific antibody targeting TCR Vbeta12. The clonotype comes from a human donor in good health. Some clones in this sample may be carry-over from other donors' samples. The rearrangement joins TRBV7-9 to TRBJ1-3; D not certain. CDR3 DNA: TGTGCCAGCAGCCTCTACGGGACCATATATTTT. This translates into CASSLYGTIYF.